Listed below are T cell receptor beta chains from one sample, sequenced in a study of cytomegalovirus exposure and HLA in healthy donors. Only in-frame clones appear in the TCRdb table, and some are missing; sequencing was by immunoSEQ multiplex PCR. The sample has about 130,000 clones, 60% to 80% seen once. The sample taken for sequencing was PBMCs. All receptors derive from a female donor in good health and CMV-seronegative. Each CDR3 is given with its conserved first and last residue. The order of the fields is J gene, V gene, D gene, clone size, CDR3 DNA, CDR3 protein. The D gene is left open where the match is weak. For some rows the clone size is stated as once, few or many, or as a class when expanded; others skip it.

j_gene: TRBJ2-2; v_gene: TRBV9; d_gene: .; abundance: .; CDR3nt: TGTGCCAGCAGCGTAGAAACAGGGAGGAACACCGGGGAGCTGTTTTTT; CDR3aa: CASSVETGRNTGELFF
j_gene: TRBJ1-2; v_gene: TRBV7-2; d_gene: .; abundance: .; CDR3nt: TGTGCCAGCAGCCCCGTGAGGGGGGGGGATGGCTACACCTTC; CDR3aa: CASSPVRGGDGYTF
j_gene: TRBJ1-5; v_gene: TRBV7-8; d_gene: .; abundance: .; CDR3nt: TGTGCCAGCAGCTCCCTACGACACGTTAGCAATCAGCCCCAGCATTTT; CDR3aa: CASSSLRHVSNQPQHF
j_gene: TRBJ2-1; v_gene: TRBV11-3; d_gene: TRBD2; abundance: few; CDR3nt: TGTGCCAGCAGCCTACGGGGGGGCGGGATCAATGAGCAGTTCTTC; CDR3aa: CASSLRGGGINEQFF
j_gene: TRBJ2-1; v_gene: TRBV4-3; d_gene: .; abundance: .; CDR3nt: TGCGCCAGCAGCCAAGATAGAGGTGCTAGAATCAATGAGCAGTTCTTC; CDR3aa: CASSQDRGARINEQFF
j_gene: TRBJ2-1; v_gene: TRBV5-4; d_gene: TRBD2; abundance: few; CDR3nt: TGTGCCAGCAGCTTTCTCGCGGGAGGGGTCGATGAGCAGTTCTTC; CDR3aa: CASSFLAGGVDEQFF
j_gene: TRBJ2-1; v_gene: TRBV9; d_gene: TRBD2; abundance: .; CDR3nt: TGTGCCAGCAGCGTACCTAGCGGGAGTGCTTACAATGAGCAGTTCTTC; CDR3aa: CASSVPSGSAYNEQFF
j_gene: TRBJ2-7; v_gene: TRBV4-1; d_gene: .; abundance: .; CDR3nt: TGCGCCAGCAGCCAAGATACGAGGAACGAGCAGTACTTC; CDR3aa: CASSQDTRNEQYF
j_gene: TRBJ1-1; v_gene: TRBV2; d_gene: .; abundance: .; CDR3nt: TGTGCCAGCAGTGAACTGCGGGGGGCGAACACTGAAGCTTTCTTT; CDR3aa: CASSELRGANTEAFF
j_gene: TRBJ1-5; v_gene: TRBV5-5; d_gene: TRBD1; abundance: .; CDR3nt: TGTGCCAGCAGCCGGGACAGGAGCAATCAGCCCCAGCATTTT; CDR3aa: CASSRDRSNQPQHF
j_gene: TRBJ2-1; v_gene: TRBV4-3; d_gene: TRBD1; abundance: few; CDR3nt: TGCGCCAGCAGCCAATACACCGGGACAGCGTTCAATGAGCAGTTCTTC; CDR3aa: CASSQYTGTAFNEQFF
j_gene: TRBJ2-7; v_gene: TRBV27; d_gene: .; abundance: .; CDR3nt: TGTGCCAGCAGGGGGACTCTCCAGTACGAGCAGTACTTC; CDR3aa: CASRGTLQYEQYF
j_gene: TRBJ2-7; v_gene: TRBV15; d_gene: .; abundance: .; CDR3nt: TGTGCCACCAGCAGAGTAGGGGGAGCCTACGAGCAGTACTTC; CDR3aa: CATSRVGGAYEQYF
j_gene: TRBJ2-3; v_gene: TRBV11-2; d_gene: TRBD1; abundance: .; CDR3nt: TGTGCCAGCACCTTTGGACAGGGGAGAGATACGCAGTATTTT; CDR3aa: CASTFGQGRDTQYF
j_gene: TRBJ2-7; v_gene: TRBV5-1; d_gene: TRBD2; abundance: .; CDR3nt: TGCGCCAGCAGCTTGGATCCCCTAGCGGGAGTCTACGAGCAGTACTTC; CDR3aa: CASSLDPLAGVYEQYF
j_gene: TRBJ1-1; v_gene: TRBV2; d_gene: .; abundance: once; CDR3nt: TGTGCCAGCACAGTGGAGGGGATGAACACTGAAGCTTTCTTT; CDR3aa: CASTVEGMNTEAFF
j_gene: TRBJ1-2; v_gene: TRBV28; d_gene: .; abundance: .; CDR3nt: TGTGCCAGCAGTTCCATATCACTTAACTATGGCTACACCTTC; CDR3aa: CASSSISLNYGYTF
j_gene: TRBJ2-2; v_gene: TRBV12-2; d_gene: .; abundance: .; CDR3nt: TGTGCAAGTCGCTTAAGGGGCATGAACACCGGGGAGCTGTTTTTT; CDR3aa: CASRLRGMNTGELFF